The 20 T cell receptor beta chains listed next were all sequenced from one sample in a study of blood T cell repertoires in COVID-19. Generated by immunoSEQ multiplex PCR, the TCRdb table keeps only in-frame clones and is missing some. The sample holds some 200,000 clones, roughly 90% seen once. Sequenced input: peripheral blood. The receptors shown here come from a man over 45 with acute or convalescent COVID-19.

V usage is TRBV14 and J usage is TRBJ2-7, with D hard to call. The germline V gene has CDR1 SGHDN and CDR2 FVKESK. Trimming left V 0 bases short and J 8 bases short, with 11 bases between. This CDR3 spans 13 amino acids. The CDR3 sequence is CASSQDSFLKQYV. For the CDR3, the DNA is TGTGCCAGCAGCCAAGATAGCTTTTTGAAGCAGTACGTC.

The chain employs TRBV19 and TRBJ1-1, with 8 nucleotides matching TRBD1. The CDR3 covers 15 residues. Germline V gives CDR1 LNHDA, CDR2 SQIVND (reference sequence). The V and J ends lost 5 bases and 0 bases, in that order; junction bases with no gene match: 5. DNA for the CDR3: TGTGCCAGTAGTTCCTGGACAGGGATGAACACTGAAGCTTTCTTT. Encoded protein: CASSSWTGMNTEAFF. The full variable domain, in which reference TRBV19 and TRBJ1-1 provide the parts outside the CDR3, is DGGITQSPKYLFRKEGQNVTLSCEQNLNHDAMYWYRQDPGQGLRLIYYSQIVNDFQKGDIAEGYSVSREKKESFPLTVTSAQKNPTAFYLCASSSWTGMNTEAFFGQGTRLTVV.

CDR3 in DNA: TGTGCCATCAGTGGGGACTCGAGCTCCTACAATGAGCAGTTCTTC. Protein sequence: CAISGDSSSYNEQFF. This rearrangement joins TRBV10-3 to TRBJ2-1, with D perhaps matching TRBD2 (6 bases). CDR1 is ENHRY and CDR2 is SYGVKD in the germline V gene. V lost 4 bases and J lost 0, with 10 bases in between. This CDR3 has 15 residues.

This sequence joins TRBV6-5 and TRBJ2-7, with D possibly being TRBD1 (5 bases). Germline CDR1 reads MNHEY; CDR2 reads SVGAGI. Between the trimmed V and J ends, which lost 0 bases and 5 bases, there was a span of 11 bases. This CDR3 spans 14 amino acids. The CDR3 DNA reads as TGTGCCAGCAGTTACTCCAAGGGGCTGGACGAGCAGTACTTC. Translating it yields CASSYSKGLDEQYF.

This clone showed up just once. The chain has TRBV28 and TRBJ1-5; 9 bases fit TRBD1. Germline CDR1 reads MDHEN; CDR2 reads SYDVKM. Trimming at V came to 2 bases and at J to 6 bases, leaving 8 bases not matched to a gene. The CDR3 runs 16 residues. The CDR3 nucleotides are TGTGCCAGCAGTTTAACCCGGGACAGGGTTAGTCAGCCCCAGCATTTT. Amino acids: CASSLTRDRVSQPQHF.

The chain couples TRBV11-2 to TRBJ2-2; D is unresolved. Germline V gene data show CDR1 as SGHAT and CDR2 as FQNNGV. The CDR3 contains 14 residues. The germline V and J ends were trimmed by 1 base and 3 bases, with 6 bases remaining between them. The CDR3 nucleotides read TGTGCCAGCAGCTTAGCAGGTTACACCGGGGAGCTGTTTTTT. Protein: CASSLAGYTGELFF.

The chain employs TRBV28 and TRBJ2-1, with 9 bases aligning to TRBD2. This CDR3 contains 14 residues. V shed 2 bases, J shed 5 bases, and the junction held 1 base outside the gene matches. CDR1 is MDHEN and CDR2 is SYDVKM in the germline V gene. CDR3 nucleotides: TGTGCCAGCAGTTTAGCGGGGGGGAACAATGAGCAGTTCTTC. Protein: CASSLAGGNNEQFF.

Notes on this clone: Other DNA sequences in the sample encode the same CDR3. V gene TRBV28 combines with J gene TRBJ2-6; no clear D gene. V lost 4 bases to trimming and J lost 0 bases, with 7 bases between them. The length of the CDR3 is 15 residues. The germline CDR1 and CDR2 sequences are MDHEN and SYDVKM. CDR3 nucleotide sequence: TGTGCCAGCAGTTCTGGAGCCTCTGGGGCCAACGTCCTGACTTTC. This gives the protein CASSSGASGANVLTF.

The genes are TRBV18 and TRBJ2-1, with a weak D call TRBD1 (5 bases). This CDR3 is built from 15 residues. Trimming removed 4 bases from V and 2 bases from J, with 12 bases in between. Looked up from germline, CDR1 is KGHSH and CDR2 is LQKENI. As DNA, the CDR3 is TGTGCCAGCTCACTCTGGTCAGGGACCTACAATGAGCAGTTCTTC. Translation gives CASSLWSGTYNEQFF. The whole variable domain, remainder taken from reference TRBV18 and TRBJ2-1, is NAGVMQNPRHLVRRRGQEARLRCSPMKGHSHVYWYRQLPEEGLKFMVYLQKENIIDESGMPKERFSAEFPKEGPSILRIQQVVRGDSAAYFCASSLWSGTYNEQFFGPGTRLTVL.

The CDR3: CASSQEEQETQYF. The CDR3 nucleotides read TGTGCCAGCAGCCAAGAAGAGCAAGAGACCCAGTACTTC. J is TRBJ2-5 and V is TRBV4-2; D gene ambiguous. The V gene lost 0 bases and the J gene lost 2 bases, with 4 bases spanning the gap. The CDR3 extends over 13 amino acids. CDR1 is LGHNA, CDR2 YNFKEQ, per germline.

This chain joins TRBV7-9 and TRBJ1-1; 9 positions match TRBD1. The J segment lost 4 bases and the V segment lost 3 bases, leaving 3 bases of the junction unmatched. Germline V lookup: CDR1 SEHNR, CDR2 FQNEAQ (reference sequence). The CDR3 contains 14 residues. CDR3 DNA sequence: TGTGCCAGCAGCTTTATACAGGGGGCCACTGAAGCTTTCTTT. It specifies CASSFIQGATEAFF.

The V call is TRBV11-2, the J call TRBJ2-7, with a weak D call TRBD1 (5 bases). This CDR3 is 16 amino acids long. The V end was cut by 1 base, the J end by 2 bases, with 15 bases between. The germline CDR1 and CDR2 sequences are SGHAT and FQNNGV. CDR3 DNA: TGTGCCAGCAGCTTAGGGGGTTTGACAGACCCCTACGAGCAGTACTTC. Amino acid sequence: CASSLGGLTDPYEQYF.

To note about this clone: The sample carries other DNA sequences with the same CDR3. CDR3 sequence (DNA): TGTGCCAGCAGGGGACTTAATGAAAAACTGTTTTTT. The encoded protein is CASRGLNEKLFF. The chain has TRBV6-5 and TRBJ1-4; tentatively, D is TRBD1 (5 bases). From germline, CDR1 is MNHEY and CDR2 SVGAGI. V lost 6 bases to trimming and J lost 4 bases, with 6 bases between them. This CDR3 is built from 12 residues.

This sequence joins TRBV11-1 and TRBJ2-5, with D possibly matching TRBD1 (6 bases). Trimming cost V 4 bases and J 5 bases, with 11 bases left between them. The CDR3 is 13 residues long. Per germline, CDR1 SGHAT and CDR2 FQDESV (reference sequence). The CDR3 region has the DNA TGTGCCAGCAGCTCAGGACAGAAGGAGACCCAGTACTTC. Amino acids: CASSSGQKETQYF. Full variable domain (outside the CDR3, taken from reference TRBV11-1 and TRBJ2-5): EAEVAQSPRYKITEKSQAVAFWCDPISGHATLYWYRQILGQGPELLVQFQDESVVDDSQLPKDRFSAERLKGVDSTLKIQPAELGDSAMYLCASSSGQKETQYFGPGTRLLVL.

J is TRBJ1-1 and V is TRBV10-3; the D gene is possibly TRBD1 (6 bases). Germline-derived CDR1 and CDR2 are ENHRY and SYGVKD. The CDR3 spans 14 residues. V lost 10 bases and J lost 5, with 20 bases in between. The CDR3 sequence is CATGKQGRGTEAFF. In nucleotides, the CDR3 is TGTGCCACCGGGAAACAGGGTCGTGGTACTGAAGCTTTCTTT.

CDR3 bases: TGTGCCAGCAGCCACGACCTAGCGGGAGTGGGAGAGACCCAGTACTTC. Translated: CASSHDLAGVGETQYF. J is TRBJ2-5 and V is TRBV16, with TRBD2 matching over 10 bases. Germline V gene data show CDR1 as KGHSY and CDR2 as FQNENV. The V segment lost 3 bases and the J segment 4 bases; nucleotides outside the gene matches: 8. The CDR3 loop spans 16 amino acids.

This chain uses TRBV10-1 with TRBJ2-2; 13 nucleotides line up with TRBD2. Germline V gene data show CDR1 as WNHNN and CDR2 as SYGVQD (reference sequence). The CDR3 consists of 15 residues. V trimming: 6 bases; J trimming: 5 bases; junction bases outside the gene matches: 3. CDR3 coding DNA: TGCGCCAGCAGCGGGGGACTAGCGGGAACCGGGGAGCTGTTTTTT. Its protein product is CASSGGLAGTGELFF.

This clone was counted a few times. The genes are TRBV2 and TRBJ1-6; 7 bases match TRBD1. The CDR3 has 14 residues. J lost 5 bases, V lost 6 bases, and 4 bases had no gene match. From germline, CDR1 is SNHLY and CDR2 FYNNEI. The chain's CDR3 is CASRGQRNNSPLHF. The CDR3 DNA sequence: TGTGCCAGCAGGGGACAGAGAAATAATTCACCCCTCCACTTT. The full variable domain, its missing parts supplied by reference TRBV2 and TRBJ1-6, is EPEVTQTPSHQVTQMGQEVILRCVPISNHLYFYWYRQILGQKVEFLVSFYNNEISEKSEIFDDQFSVERPDGSNFTLKIRSTKLEDSAMYFCASRGQRNNSPLHFGNGTRLTVT.

The CDR3 spells CASSFNRGQPQHF. CDR3 in DNA: TGTGCCAGCAGCTTCAACAGGGGTCAGCCCCAGCATTTT. The V call is TRBV7-6, the J call TRBJ1-5, with 7 bases fitting TRBD1. The CDR3 loop spans 13 amino acids. After removal of 3 bases from V and 6 bases from J, the junction contained 2 bases not matched to a gene. CDR1 is SGHVS and CDR2 is FNYEAQ in the germline V gene. The full variable domain, rest sourced from reference TRBV7-6 and TRBJ1-5, is GAGVSQSPRYKVTKRGQDVALRCDPISGHVSLYWYRQALGQGPEFLTYFNYEAQQDKSGLPNDRFSAERPEGSISTLTIQRTEQRDSAMYRCASSFNRGQPQHFGDGTRLSIL.

This clone turned up a few times. The chain uses TRBV29-1 and TRBJ1-3, with a possible D match to TRBD1 (6 bases). The CDR3 sequence is 13 residues long. CDR1 is SQVTM and CDR2 is ANQGSEA in the germline V gene. V shed 6 bases and J shed 2 bases, with 11 bases lying between them. The CDR3 DNA sequence: TGCAGCGTGCAGGGGACTACTGGAAACACCATATATTTT. Its translation is CSVQGTTGNTIYF.